The T cell receptor (beta chain) described here comes from a study of T cells in Graves' hyperthyroidism and ophthalmopathy (dated by TCRdb to between 2018 and 2021). With respect to the entire study: Peripheral blood samples were taken at initial diagnosis, before any treatment was given. TCR V-J signatures able to tell the groups apart were searched for in a discovery cohort of 100 or so patients, of whom over 40 had Graves' ophthalmopathy and more than 55 had stable Graves' hyperthyroidism. An independent validation cohort of under 20 hyperthyroidism patients and about 15 patients who later progressed to ophthalmopathy tested prospective prediction of ophthalmopathy. For training and testing, the 95 to 100 patients in the discovery cohort were randomly divided in a 7:3 ratio. The study also compared thyroid tissue and blood T-cell repertoires from over 5 Graves' hyperthyroidism patients. After sampling, hyperthyroidism patients received methimazole starting at 30 mg daily, and ophthalmopathy patients received high-dose intravenous methylprednisolone. TCR Vbeta CDR3 sequencing of around 130 peripheral blood samples (under 45 ophthalmopathy, over 70 hyperthyroidism and roughly 17 progressor patients) is reported in the paper.

V loses 7 bases at its end and J loses 3 bases; junction bases beyond the gene matches: 7. According to the germline V gene, CDR1 reads SGHAT and CDR2 reads FQNNGV. The CDR3 measures 15 amino acids from cysteine to phenylalanine. Only CDR3 DNA remains: 45 bases, in frame from the first base. Summary of the overall study and its limitations: Most expanded thyroid clonotypes (frequency above 0.001) were also found in blood, which suggests that blood repertoires may mirror thyroid immune responses. Sample size was not statistically predetermined, and investigators were not blinded to group allocation. In validation, the model predicted progression to ophthalmopathy with 55% to 71% sensitivity and about 73% specificity, a median of around 6.6 months before onset. In cross-validation, a model built on a 13 V-J signature told ophthalmopathy apart from stable hyperthyroidism with 85% to 90% sensitivity and about 81% specificity, and in testing the same model reached 80%/75%.

Stable Graves' hyperthyroidism was defined as the absence of progression to ophthalmopathy over 18 months of follow-up. The hyperthyroidism patients were between 18 and 65 years old and newly diagnosed, with a disease duration of less than 2 months. Any patient with an uncontrolled infection, another autoimmune disease, pregnancy or lactation was excluded. Diagnoses relied on clinical symptoms, serum thyroxine and TRAb, thyroid ultrasound and orbital computed tomography. Ficoll-Paque density gradient centrifugation was used to isolate PBMCs from about 9.4 ml of fresh peripheral blood. Trizol reagent was used to extract total RNA, and RNA quality was then checked on an Agilent 2100 Bioanalyzer. TCR beta CDR3 regions were amplified from RNA transcripts. For the first round of RT-PCR on the TCR CDR3, the HTBI primer set was used together with the Qiagen OneStep RT-PCR kit. The libraries were constructed in a second round of multiplex PCR and then size-selected and purified. The libraries were sequenced on an Illumina HiSeq2000 using paired-end 100 bp reads. Regarding the original processing steps: SOAPnuke was used to process the raw data, throwing out any read that contained adapters or uncalled bases, had a mean Phred below 15, or lacked an exact constant-primer or identifier match. COPE v1.2.5 was used to merge the high-quality paired reads, and each unique nucleotide sequence was defined as a clonotype. Clonotypes were aligned to IMGT TRBV, TRBD and TRBJ reference segments using MiTCR v1.1. Only V-J combinations with frequency above 0.0001, covering approximately 99% of repertoires, were analysed. The TCS score was defined as F50 (clonal expansion) divided by E x V (chaos), with BLOSUM62-based TCRdist calculated between CDR3 peptides within each V-J. Welch's t-statistics and random forest reduced roughly 530 V-J features to under 15, which were used in a naive Bayes classifier (R e1071). TCRdb ran its own pipeline on the public reads, namely fastp trimming at Q25 and MiXCR clone calling, and kept in-frame beta chains. Each record represents a unique CDR3 protein, reported with the most common genes and DNA among its rows. None of the V and J calls come from the authors' own analysis; TCRdb made them. In all, the sample holds hundreds of thousands of distinct CDR3 sequences, and about 19% of those were seen once. In total, the top ten clones hold around 3.6% of the sample.

This clonotype was seen at least ten times. The target of this receptor is not known. No base quality information exists; no much larger clone differs at one position. The sequence came from a woman younger than 35 with Graves' hyperthyroidism. The specimen sequenced was blood. The V and J genes are TRBV11-2 and TRBJ1-1, and TRBD1 matches 11 of the central bases. The CDR3 corresponds to CASTPRTGGYTEAFF. The base sequence is TGTGCCAGCACCCCCCGGACAGGGGGCTACACTGAAGCTTTCTTT.